This TCR beta chain is drawn from a study of T cell repertoires in cytomegalovirus infection. Background on the study: Recently described HLA-C-restricted plus well-studied HLA-B-restricted CMV epitopes were used. Public TCR beta signatures provided an indication of both CMV infection and a matching HLA type. Overall study results and limits: The response measured ex vivo was dominated by TCR beta clonotypes (HLA-C-restricted and CMV-specific).

Turning to this clonotype: Its specificity is unknown. The junction does not match germline at one end; this may be a read error.

MiXCR was run by TCRdb on the reads, yielding one entry per CDR3 protein. This sample yields about 900,000 distinct CDR3 sequences, of which about a third are seen a single time; 11% to 15% belongs to the top ten. Germline V gene data show CDR1 as SGHDT and CDR2 as YYEEEE. The CDR3 is made up of 14 amino acids. The sample here was cultured CD8+ T cells from PBMCs, taken from culture after CMV antigen stimulation. The TCR sequence derives from a human donor in good health (CMV status not recorded). Some clones in this sample may be carry-over from other donors' samples. V usage is TRBV5-6 and J usage is TRBJ2-1, with D possibly matching TRBD1 (5 bases). The CDR3 loop is CASTLGTGYNEQFF. The CDR3, as DNA: TGTGCCAGCACCTTGGGCACAGGATACAATGAGCAGTTCTTC.